This T cell receptor (beta chain) was sequenced in a study of post-analysis software for immune sequencing data. Findings of the study overall: Controls had lower frequencies than patients of about 5 TRBV segments, which included TRBV5-6, TRBV5-1 and TRBV20-1.

This clonotype was seen a handful of times. Its target is unknown. The CDR3 has 14 residues. The germline V gene encodes CDR1 SGHDT and CDR2 YYEEEE. With 5 bases removed from V and 5 bases from J, the gap between germline ends came to 15 bases. Unique molecular identifiers were present in the TCR beta cDNA libraries. TCRdb reprocessed the PCR reads with MiXCR, giving one entry per CDR3 protein. The sample has 700,000 to 800,000 distinct CDR3 sequences; about 32% are singletons. The rearrangement links TRBV5-6 to TRBJ2-3; D is tentatively TRBD1 or TRBD2 (5 bases each). This receptor was identified in a girl under 18 with multiple sclerosis. The sequenced sample consisted of blood. The CDR3 DNA sequence: TGTGCCAGCAGTACGGGACGGCCCGGAGATACGCAGTATTTT. Translated: CASSTGRPGDTQYF. Full variable domain (remainder filled in from reference TRBV5-6 and TRBJ2-3): DAGVTQSPTHLIKTRGQQVTLRCSPKSGHDTVSWYQQALGQGPQFIFQYYEEEERQRGNFPDRFSGHQFPNYSSELNVNALLLGDSALYLCASSTGRPGDTQYFGPGTRLTVL.